A selection of T cell receptor beta chains follows, all from one sample in a study of cytomegalovirus exposure and HLA in healthy donors. Method: immunoSEQ multiplex PCR; TCRdb's copy keeps in-frame clones and lacks some. The table lists approximately 65,000 clones, about 96% of them singletons. The sample consisted of PBMCs. The receptors shown here come from a man younger than 30 in good health and CMV-seronegative. Both conserved end residues are part of each CDR3. D genes are given only for firm matches. The size field is filled for only some rows; it gives once, few, many or a size class.

J,size,V,D,CDR3,DNA
TRBJ1-6,few,TRBV27,TRBD1,CASSLHGTAYNSPLHF,TGTGCCAGCAGTTTGCACGGGACAGCCTATAATTCACCCCTCCACTTT
TRBJ2-5,NA,TRBV15,NA,CATSRLGEAGETQYF,TGTGCCACCAGCAGATTGGGGGAAGCGGGAGAGACCCAGTACTTC
TRBJ1-5,once,TRBV4-2,NA,CASSQGGGPQHF,TGTGCCAGCAGCCAAGGCGGGGGGCCCCAGCATTTT
TRBJ1-2,NA,TRBV11-2,NA,CASSLSVGVESYGYTF,TGTGCCAGCAGCTTAAGTGTTGGAGTGGAGAGCTATGGCTACACCTTC
TRBJ2-3,NA,TRBV4-1,TRBD2,CASSLGLAGGSTDTQYF,TGCGCCAGCAGCCTAGGACTAGCGGGAGGGAGCACAGATACGCAGTATTTT
TRBJ2-5,NA,TRBV6-1,TRBD2,CASSSGSKTQYF,TGTGCCAGCTCTAGCGGGAGTAAGACCCAGTACTTC
TRBJ1-1,NA,TRBV4-1,NA,CASSQERSGAGTEAFF,TGCGCCAGCAGCCAAGAGAGGTCAGGGGCGGGCACTGAAGCTTTCTTT
TRBJ1-5,NA,TRBV27,NA,CASSSVEYQPQHF,TGTGCCAGCAGTTCAGTGGAGTATCAGCCCCAGCATTTT
TRBJ1-6,NA,TRBV10-3,NA,CAISGEGSPLHF,TGTGCCATCAGTGGGGAGGGGTCACCCCTCCACTTT
TRBJ2-7,NA,TRBV5-4,NA,CASSLGQGHYEQYF,TGTGCCAGCAGCTTGGGGCAGGGGCACTACGAGCAGTACTTC
TRBJ1-2,NA,TRBV4-1,TRBD1,CASSHWDRVDGYTF,TGCGCCAGCAGCCACTGGGACAGGGTGGATGGCTACACCTTC
TRBJ1-2,NA,TRBV27,TRBD1,CATLPARTGGDGYTF,TGTGCCACCCTTCCAGCCAGGACAGGGGGCGATGGCTACACCTTC
TRBJ2-5,NA,TRBV10-3,NA,CAISENGRETQYF,TGTGCCATCAGTGAAAACGGGAGAGAGACCCAGTACTTC
TRBJ1-4,NA,TRBV28,NA,CAISDNYRDTKKELFF,TGTGCCATCTCAGATAACTACCGGGACACCAAAAAGGAACTGTTTTTT
TRBJ1-2,NA,TRBV6-6,NA,CASSYGKGVGYGYTF,TGTGCCAGCAGTTACGGGAAAGGGGTTGGCTATGGCTACACCTTC
TRBJ2-3,NA,TRBV30,TRBD1,CAWNRDRAPDTQYF,TGTGCCTGGAACCGGGACAGGGCCCCAGATACGCAGTATTTT
TRBJ2-5,once,TRBV7-9,NA,CASSLLKGSGETQYF,TGTGCCAGCAGCTTACTAAAAGGGTCGGGGGAGACCCAGTACTTC